This T cell receptor (beta chain) appears in the sequencing data of a study of blood T cell repertoires in COVID-19. Study overall: The samples span acute and convalescent COVID-19 from the United States, Italy and Spain. PBMCs, B-cell-depleted T cells, or T cells were the source of the cDNA or gDNA that made up the material.

This clone appeared a single time. V dropped 7 bases and J dropped 6; count of bases not matched to a gene: 10. CDR3 length: 14 residues. Germline V gene sequence: CDR1 SQVTM, CDR2 ANQGSEA. Source study methods: Amplification with reference gene primers provided the estimates of nucleated cell counts. Profiling relied on immunoSEQ multiplex PCR, and the TCRdb table lists in-frame clones only, not all of them. V, J and clone size reflect that table, while D and trimming were determined from the DNA. The data show about 110,000 clones, more than 75% seen once. This sequence joins TRBV29-1 and TRBJ2-1; TRBD1 agrees at 9 bases. The receptor was derived from a man between 35 and 55 years old with acute or convalescent COVID-19. The sample taken for sequencing was peripheral blood. The CDR3 reads CSANRRDRANEQFF. The CDR3 coding sequence is TGCAGCGCCAACCGCCGGGACAGGGCCAATGAGCAGTTCTTC.